The 26 T cell receptor beta chains reported below all come from one sample, sequenced in a study of vaccination and CD4 T cells after COVID-19. Antigens of these TCRs are unknown. The treatment is: 10-day PBMC culture with coronavirus spike peptide pools or control peptides (ViraFEST assay). Once obtained from cultured CD4+ T cells, the DNA was sequenced using the Oncomine TCR Beta short-read assay. Each CDR3 protein is one row after TCRdb ran MiXCR on the PCR reads. The table includes around 8,100 distinct CDR3 sequences, around three fifths detected once. The starting material was cultured CD4+ T cells from blood, obtained after SARS-CoV-2 vaccination. Receptors were obtained from a human donor with COVID-19.

This chain links TRBV18 with TRBJ1-1; D is possibly TRBD1 (6 bases). The germline CDR1 and CDR2 sequences are KGHSH and LQKENI. Trimming removed 1 base at V and 0 bases at J, with 9 bases between. The CDR3 contains 15 residues. CDR3 protein: CASSPLGQMNTEAFF. DNA for the CDR3: TGTGCCAGCTCACCACTTGGACAGATGAACACTGAAGCTTTCTTT.

The chain is built from TRBV5-1 and TRBJ1-2; D is unclear. The germline gives CDR1 SGHRS, CDR2 YFSETQ. Trimming cost V 6 bases and J 0 bases, with 9 bases left between them. The CDR3 runs to 13 residues. CDR3 residues: CASKDGANYGYTF. CDR3 sequence (DNA): TGCGCCAGCAAAGACGGAGCTAACTATGGCTACACCTTC. The full variable domain, completed using reference TRBV5-1 and TRBJ1-2, is KAGVTQTPRYLIKTRGQQVTLSCSPISGHRSVSWYQQTPGQGLQFLFEYFSETQRNKGNFPGRFSGRQFSNSRSEMNVSTLELGDSALYLCASKDGANYGYTFGSGTRLTVV.

The chain carries TRBV18 and TRBJ1-6; TRBD1 agrees at 7 bases. J lost 10 bases, V lost 3 bases, and 3 bases had no gene match. Germline V gives CDR1 KGHSH, CDR2 LQKENI. The CDR3 spans 13 residues. CDR3 nucleotide sequence: TGTGCCAGCTCACCCGACAGGGACTCACCCCTCCACTTT. This codes for CASSPDRDSPLHF.

V and J are TRBV6-4 and TRBJ2-2; tentatively, D is TRBD1 (5 bases). The V gene's germline CDR1 is MRHNA and CDR2 SNTAGT. The CDR3 consists of 14 residues. V lost 2 bases, J lost 5 bases, and 9 bases lay in between. In nucleotides, the CDR3 is TGTGCCAGCAGTGACAGGGGAAGAACCGGGGAGCTGTTTTTT. This translates into CASSDRGRTGELFF.

This clonotype has a single count. V and J are TRBV18 and TRBJ1-2; D is possibly TRBD1 (6 bases). Per germline, CDR1 KGHSH and CDR2 LQKENI. The ends were cut back, 4 bases at V and 0 bases at J, with 9 bases in the middle. CDR3 size: 14 residues. The CDR3 spells CASSRDTSNYGYTF. In DNA form, the CDR3 reads TGTGCCAGCTCACGGGACACCTCTAACTATGGCTACACCTTC.

Here the CDR3 DNA reads TGTGCCTGGAGCGCGGAGACCAAGCCCCAGCATTTT. The encoded protein is CAWSAETKPQHF. V usage is TRBV30 and J usage is TRBJ1-5; D gene ambiguous. Germline CDR1 reads GTSNPN; CDR2 reads SVGIG (reference sequence). V was shortened by 3 bases and J by 8 bases, with 11 bases between the two germline ends. The CDR3 contains 12 residues.

The chain carries TRBV7-9 and TRBJ2-3; perhaps TRBD1 as D (6 bases). The CDR3 consists of 13 residues. Per germline, CDR1 SEHNR and CDR2 FQNEAQ (reference sequence). Trimming removed 6 bases from V and 7 bases from J, with 14 bases in between. The CDR3 reads CASSLDRKNTQYF. The CDR3 DNA reads TGTGCCAGCAGTCTCGACAGGAAAAATACGCAGTATTTT.

This sequence joins TRBV10-2 and TRBJ2-5, with D perhaps TRBD1 (5 bases). Germline values: CDR1 WSHSY, CDR2 SAAADI. CDR3 length: 15 amino acids. V was trimmed by 0 bases and J by 4 bases, leaving 12 bases between them. The CDR3 sequence: CASSESAGQRETQYF. In DNA, the CDR3 is TGCGCCAGCAGTGAGTCGGCAGGGCAAAGAGAGACCCAGTACTTC.

This chain joins TRBV7-2 and TRBJ2-7; maybe TRBD2 (6 bases). CDR1 and CDR2 (germline): SGHTA, FQGNSA. The V gene lost 1 base and the J gene lost 0 bases, with 13 bases spanning the gap. The CDR3 consists of 16 residues. In DNA, the CDR3 is TGTGCCAGCAGCTTAGTGGGAGGTTCTTTCTCCTACGAGCAGTACTTC. This encodes CASSLVGGSFSYEQYF.

The chain recombines TRBV6-2 or TRBV6-3 with TRBJ2-7; tentative D call: TRBD1 (6 bases). The CDR3 extends over 13 amino acids. Trimming left V 4 bases short and J 1 base short, with 8 bases between. Germline lookup yields CDR1 MNHEY and CDR2 SVGEGT. CDR3 coding DNA: TGTGCCAGCAGTTCAGGGGATTCCTACGAGCAGTACTTC. This sequence encodes CASSSGDSYEQYF.

The J gene is TRBJ1-2, the V gene TRBV10-3; 7 nucleotides agree with TRBD1. The CDR3 is 12 residues long. Germline V gene lookup returns CDR1 ENHRY and CDR2 SYGVKD. Unmatched junction bases numbered 1, after V lost 4 bases and J lost 5 bases. CDR3 region: CAISAQGYGYTF. The CDR3, as DNA: TGTGCCATCAGTGCACAGGGGTATGGCTACACCTTC.

The rearrangement joins TRBV30 to TRBJ2-6; D unresolved. CDR1 GTSNPN and CDR2 SVGIG come from the germline V gene (reference sequence). Trimming shortened V by 5 bases and J by 0 bases, and 8 bases separated the two germline ends. CDR3 size: 14 residues. The CDR3 spells CAWGKSSGANVLTF. CDR3 DNA sequence: TGTGCCTGGGGTAAGAGCTCTGGGGCCAACGTCCTGACTTTC.

The chain is built from TRBV7-2 and TRBJ2-1; a weak D match, TRBD1 (5 bases). The CDR3 is 15 amino acids. Trimming shortened V by 2 bases and J by 8 bases, and 16 bases separated the two germline ends. Germline V lookup: CDR1 SGHTA, CDR2 FQGNSA. CDR3 in DNA: TGTGCCAGCAGCTTACGCAGCAGGGTAGGTTATGAGCAGTTCTTC. This gives the protein CASSLRSRVGYEQFF.

J is TRBJ1-5 and V is TRBV27; D is uncertain. The CDR3 is 14 amino acids. V was clipped by 2 bases and J by 4 bases, with 9 bases between them. Germline V gene lookup returns CDR1 MNHEY and CDR2 SMNVEV (reference sequence). CDR3 residues: CASSLRRDNQPQHF. The CDR3 coding sequence is TGTGCCAGCAGTTTAAGACGGGATAATCAGCCCCAGCATTTT.

This clonotype was found a few times. V and J are TRBV6-2 or TRBV6-3 and TRBJ2-5; the match to TRBD2 covers 11 bases. After removal of 2 bases from V and 5 bases from J, the junction contained 4 bases not matched to a gene. Germline CDR1 MNHEY, CDR2 SVGEGT. CDR3 length equals 15 residues. CDR3 sequence reads: CASSYAASGRETQYF. The DNA for the CDR3 is TGTGCCAGCAGTTACGCTGCTAGCGGGAGGGAGACCCAGTACTTC.

By its share, this clonotype is medium-sized (0.01 to 0.1%). The J gene is TRBJ1-2, the V gene TRBV6-5, with 8 bases identical to TRBD1. This CDR3 spans 17 amino acids. Germline CDR1 reads MNHEY; CDR2 reads SVGAGI. V shed 2 bases and J 0 bases; nucleotides not matched to a gene: 8. In DNA form, the CDR3 reads TGTGCCAGCAGTTACGGACAGGGCCGACATACTAACTATGGCTACACCTTC. Its protein is CASSYGQGRHTNYGYTF.

The rearrangement uses TRBV6-5 and TRBJ2-5, with TRBD2 matching over 8 bases. The CDR3 has 21 residues. V lost 2 bases and J lost 2; bases outside the gene matches: 22. Looked up from germline, CDR1 is MNHEY and CDR2 is SVGAGI. CDR3 protein: CASSYTRSGRSGGAKQETQYF. CDR3 DNA sequence: TGTGCCAGCAGTTACACCCGGTCGGGGAGAAGCGGGGGCGCCAAACAAGAGACCCAGTACTTC.

This clonotype was picked up a small number of times. This chain connects TRBV19 to TRBJ1-5; D is uncertain. CDR3 size: 13 residues. Trimming took off 5 bases at V and 3 bases at J, with 8 bases between the two ends. CDR1 is LNHDA and CDR2 is SQIVND in the germline V gene (reference sequence). Here the CDR3 DNA reads TGTGCCAGTAGTCCCCGATTCAATCAGCCCCAGCATTTT. It specifies CASSPRFNQPQHF.

The table lists this clonotype with a few counts. V and J are TRBV20-1 and TRBJ1-5, with D possibly TRBD1 on 6 matching bases. CDR1 DFQATT and CDR2 SNEGSKA come from the germline V gene (reference sequence). The CDR3 length is 14 residues. V was pared by 5 bases and J by 3 bases, with 14 bases between. CDR3 in DNA: TGCAGTGCTGGTATGGGGGGCGACAATCAGCCCCAGCATTTT. It yields the protein CSAGMGGDNQPQHF.

The chain is built from TRBV7-9 and TRBJ1-1; 8 nucleotides agree with TRBD1. The germline V gene has CDR1 SEHNR and CDR2 FQNEAQ (reference sequence). The CDR3 runs 15 residues. Losses at the gene ends were 4 bases for V and 3 bases for J; bases not matched to a gene: 7. The CDR3: CASSSLTGEYTEAFF. CDR3 in DNA: TGTGCCAGCAGCTCGCTGACAGGGGAGTACACTGAAGCTTTCTTT.

The chain uses TRBV7-2 and TRBJ2-2; D gene unclear. The CDR3 covers 13 residues. V was pared by 4 bases and J by 8 bases, with 11 bases between. Germline loops: CDR1 SGHTA, CDR2 FQGNSA. CDR3 amino acids: CASSSRRTGELFF. The CDR3 bases are TGTGCCAGCAGCTCCCGAAGGACGGGGGAGCTGTTTTTT.

This clonotype was seen a handful of times. J is TRBJ1-1 and V is TRBV7-2; D is unclear. Trimming took off 8 bases at V and 0 bases at J, with 13 bases between the two ends. The germline gives CDR1 SGHTA, CDR2 FQGNSA. This CDR3 spans 14 amino acids. The CDR3 DNA follows: TGTGCCAGCCTCCCGGCACTCATGAACACTGAAGCTTTCTTT. It specifies CASLPALMNTEAFF. Supplemented by reference TRBV7-2 and TRBJ1-1, the full variable domain reads GAGVSQSPSNKVTEKGKDVELRCDPISGHTALYWYRQSLGQGLEFLIYFQGNSAPDKSGLPSDRFSAERTGGSVSTLTIQRTQQEDSAVYLCASLPALMNTEAFFGQGTRLTVV.

J is TRBJ2-1 and V is TRBV29-1; 15 nucleotides match TRBD2. Per germline, CDR1 SQVTM and CDR2 ANQGSEA. The CDR3 length is 15 residues. V gave up 6 bases and J gave up 7 bases; unmatched junction bases: 7. CDR3 amino acids: CSVTWTSGGANEQFF. DNA for the CDR3: TGCAGCGTCACCTGGACTAGCGGGGGGGCAAATGAGCAGTTCTTC.

Details on this clonotype: This CDR3 is missing its conserved last phenylalanine or tryptophan, likely due to a read error. CDR3 coding DNA: TGTGCCAGCAGTTTCCGGGACAGCCGGGTAGGCTACACCCTC. It specifies CASSFRDSRVGYTL. The chain joins TRBV27 to TRBJ1-2, with 7 bases that match TRBD1. Per the germline V gene, CDR1 is MNHEY and CDR2 is SMNVEV (reference sequence). V lost 3 bases, J lost 8 bases, and 9 bases stayed unmatched. There are 14 residues in the CDR3.

This clonotype was detected a few times. V usage is TRBV20-1 and J usage is TRBJ1-3; perhaps TRBD1 as D (5 bases). The CDR3 is 15 amino acids. Between the trimmed V and J ends, which lost 6 bases and 0 bases, there was a span of 15 bases. CDR1 DFQATT and CDR2 SNEGSKA come from the germline V gene (reference sequence). The CDR3 is CSASDGTRSGNTIYF. The CDR3 DNA reads as TGCAGTGCCTCGGACGGGACCCGCTCTGGAAACACCATATATTTT.

The gene calls are TRBV15 and TRBJ2-1; 8 bases line up with TRBD1. CDR1 and CDR2 (germline): LNHNV, YYDKDF (reference sequence). Unmatched junction bases numbered 0, after V lost 0 bases and J lost 2 bases. The CDR3 is 15 amino acids. The CDR3 DNA follows: TGTGCCACCAGCAGAGACAGGGGGCCCTACAATGAGCAGTTCTTC. The encoded protein is CATSRDRGPYNEQFF. Using reference TRBV15 and TRBJ2-1 for the parts outside the CDR3, the full variable domain is DAMVIQNPRYQVTQFGKPVTLSCSQTLNHNVMYWYQQKSSQAPKLLFHYYDKDFNNEADTPDNFQSRRPNTSFCFLDIRSPGLGDTAMYLCATSRDRGPYNEQFFGPGTRLTVL.